Described below is a single TCR beta chain sequence and its context. The source of the sample is a study of blood T cell repertoires in COVID-19. As for the study in general: The analysed material was cDNA or gDNA that came from T cells, B-cell-depleted T cells, or PBMCs.

Authors' analysis steps: The assay estimated nucleated cells by amplifying reference gene primers. Method: immunoSEQ multiplex PCR; TCRdb's copy keeps in-frame clones and lacks some. The V and J calls and clone size were taken over from that table, and D and trimming were inferred from the DNA. The sample includes about 240,000 clones, around 90% of them seen just once. CDR3 length: 14 residues. V lost 8 bases and J lost 7; bases outside the gene matches: 5. Germline V gene lookup returns CDR1 SGHTA and CDR2 FQGNSA. Sequenced input: peripheral blood. This sequence was found in a woman aged 25-40 years with acute or convalescent COVID-19. The chain carries TRBV7-2 and TRBJ2-1; 13 bases agree with TRBD2. In nucleotides, the CDR3 is TGTGCCAGCGGGGGGACTAGCGGGGTAAATGAGCAGTTCTTC. Amino acids: CASGGTSGVNEQFF.